This T cell receptor (beta chain) was recorded in a study of regulatory T cells in long-lasting Graves disease. The wider study: Graves' patients, diagnosed recently, had received antithyroid drugs under 3 months.

This clonotype was seen at least ten times. Time point: newly diagnosed GD, antithyroid drugs for less than 3 months. RNA extracted from PBMCs served as the sequencing template. V gave up 3 bases and J gave up 1 base, with 6 bases separating them. The CDR3 has 13 amino acids. CDR1 and CDR2 from the germline V gene are SQVTM and ANQGSEA. Combining iRepertoire HTBI primers with Arm-PCR of CDR3 regions, the authors built TCR beta libraries. MiXCR, run by TCRdb on the multiplex PCR reads, gives a single entry per CDR3 protein. This table has some 460,000 distinct CDR3 sequences, under 20% appearing once. These data were also filed under a second study, of T cells in Graves' hyperthyroidism and ophthalmopathy. That paper states: The primer set for the first-round RT-PCR of the TCR CDR3 was HTBI.

This receptor was taken from a man aged 35 to 55 with Graves disease. The input for sequencing was peripheral blood mononuclear cells (PBMCs), taken at new diagnosis, from a patient treated with antithyroid drugs. The V call is TRBV29-1, the J call TRBJ2-2; D not resolved. The CDR3 region is CSVDVGNTGELFF. The DNA for the CDR3 is TGCAGCGTTGATGTAGGGAACACCGGGGAGCTGTTTTTT.